This T cell receptor (beta chain) was identified in a study of shared clonotypes between healthy human individuals. Findings of the study overall: Estimated richness was generally greater in naive than memory subsets. An anticipated effect of sequencing depth on clonotype sharing among donors was recognized. Shared clonotypes: roughly 4.7% naive CD4, around 3.5% naive CD8, roughly 2.2% memory CD4, about 0.41% memory CD8.

This table comes from immunoSEQ multiplex PCR, and its TCRdb copy is limited to in-frame clones, with some not included. The sample holds about 2 million clones, roughly 95% seen once. CDR1 and CDR2 (germline): SGHDT, YYEEEE. The CDR3 runs 17 residues. Trimming took 3 bases from V and 5 from J; bases not matched to a gene: 12. It was CD45RO-negative cells, positively selected for CCR7, that made up naive CD8 cells, with terminally differentiated effector memory CD45RA+ cells excluded. Concerning this clone: What it binds is unknown.

The sequence was collected from a man younger than 35 in good health. V gene TRBV5-6 combines with J gene TRBJ2-3, with 10 nucleotides matching TRBD2. Sequenced: naive CD8+ T cells sorted from blood. The CDR3 nucleotides read TGTGCCAGCAGCTGGGCGGGGCTAGCGGGAGTGGGAGATACGCAGTATTTT. Translated, it gives CASSWAGLAGVGDTQYF.